The 4 T cell receptor beta chains presented below share a single source sample, sequenced in a study of T cells in Graves' hyperthyroidism and ophthalmopathy. TCR beta CDR3 regions were amplified from RNA. A first-round RT-PCR of the TCR CDR3 used the HTBI primer set. A single record per CDR3 protein comes from TCRdb applying MiXCR to the multiplex PCR reads. The sample carries 700,000 to 850,000 distinct CDR3 sequences, under 45% recorded once. The sequencing sample was made of blood. Receptor source: a woman aged 40 to 55 with Graves' hyperthyroidism.

To note about this clonotype: This may be a read error: a much more frequent sequence differs by one nucleotide. This chain connects TRBV6-6 to TRBJ1-5, with a weak D call TRBD1 (6 bases). The CDR3 runs to 16 residues. The germline V gene has CDR1 MNHNY and CDR2 SVGAGI (reference sequence). In DNA, the CDR3 is TGTGCCAACAGTTACGGGGGGGCAGGGGCCAATCAACCCCAGCATTTT. Translated, it gives CANSYGGAGANQPQHF.

The gene calls are TRBV4-2 and TRBJ2-5, with 10 bases matching TRBD2. Trimming at V came to 0 bases and at J to 5 bases, leaving 9 bases not matched to a gene. Germline V gene sequence: CDR1 LGHNA, CDR2 YNFKEQ. This CDR3 comprises 17 residues. CDR3 DNA: TGTGCCAGCAGCCAAGATCTCAGCGGGGGGGCTTGGGAGACCCAGTACTTC. This codes for CASSQDLSGGAWETQYF.

Ten or more counts support this clonotype. The chain is built from TRBV25-1 and TRBJ1-2; TRBD1 agrees at 8 bases. Trimming removed 1 base from V and 6 bases from J; junction bases left unmatched: 13. Germline V gene data show CDR1 as MGHDK and CDR2 as SYGVNS. This CDR3 has 17 amino acids. Here the CDR3 reads CASSEFMDRAGSDGYTF. The CDR3 DNA reads TGTGCCAGCAGTGAATTCATGGACAGGGCTGGGAGTGATGGCTACACCTTC.

This chain links TRBV9 with TRBJ2-7; D gene unclear. Trimming shortened V by 4 bases and J by 5 bases, and 16 bases separated the two germline ends. Germline assignment: CDR1 SGDLS and CDR2 YYNGEE. The CDR3 runs to 14 residues. The chain's CDR3 is CASSSSQRLHEQYF. The CDR3 DNA reads TGTGCCAGCAGCTCCTCTCAAAGGCTCCACGAGCAGTACTTC.